Listed below are T cell receptor beta chains from one sample, sequenced in a study of T cell clonotyping in hematopoietic cell transplantation. Produced via immunoSEQ multiplex PCR; TCRdb's table is partial and in-frame only. The profile shows around 6,300 clones, roughly 90% of them singletons. This specimen consisted of peripheral blood mononuclear cells, obtained 180 days after allogeneic stem cell transplant. These receptors came from a female patient aged 45 to 65 who had an allogeneic stem cell transplant from an unrelated donor, so the T cells may come from the graft donor. Some clones in this sample may be carry-over from other donors' samples. Each CDR3 is given with its conserved first and last residue. The order of the fields is CDR3 protein, CDR3 DNA, clone size, V gene, J gene, D gene. A D gene is named only where the DNA matches it firmly. Part of the rows lack a size; the others show once, few, many or a class for expanded clones.

CATTLDGGPGNEQFF	TGTGCCACCACCCTGGACGGGGGGCCGGGCAATGAGCAGTTCTTC	NA	TRBV2	TRBJ2-1	NA
CASSLIGGTNYGYTF	TGCGCCAGCAGCTTAATCGGAGGGACTAACTATGGCTACACCTTC	NA	TRBV5-1	TRBJ1-2	NA
CASSTDGAFF	TGTGCCAGCAGCACCGATGGAGCTTTCTTT	NA	TRBV6-6	TRBJ1-1	NA
CALTPGLSNTEAFF	TGTGCTCTAACCCCGGGACTGTCCAACACTGAAGCTTTCTTT	NA	TRBV30	TRBJ1-1	NA
CSVAAGYGYTF	TGCAGCGTCGCGGCAGGCTATGGCTACACCTTC	few	TRBV29-1	TRBJ1-2	NA
CASSLGGTSQDTQYF	TGTGCCAGCAGCTTAGGTGGGACTAGTCAAGATACGCAGTATTTT	once	TRBV7-2	TRBJ2-3	TRBD2
CASSSPLPGRGMADTQYF	TGTGCCAGCAGCTCCCCCCTCCCTGGGCGGGGGATGGCAGATACGCAGTATTTT	NA	TRBV7-9	TRBJ2-3	TRBD2
CASSDGVRETQYF	TGTGCCAGCAGCGACGGGGTACGTGAGACCCAGTACTTC	NA	TRBV5-6	TRBJ2-5	NA
CASRRPVVGGELFF	TGCGCCAGCAGAAGACCCGTGGTGGGCGGGGAGCTGTTTTTT	NA	TRBV10-2	TRBJ2-2	NA
CASSLVAGPSYEQYF	TGTGCCAGCAGCTTGGTGGCGGGGCCATCCTACGAGCAGTACTTC	NA	TRBV5-6	TRBJ2-7	NA
CAWSGGGTQETQYF	TGTGCCTGGTCGGGGGGGGGAACCCAAGAGACCCAGTACTTC	NA	TRBV30	TRBJ2-5	TRBD2
CATSTPDRGRFGYTF	TGTGCCACCAGCACTCCCGACAGGGGCAGGTTTGGCTACACCTTC	NA	TRBV15	TRBJ1-2	TRBD1
CASSQDTDEEEKLFF	TGCGCCAGCAGCCAAGATACCGATGAGGAAGAAAAACTGTTTTTT	NA	TRBV4-3	TRBJ1-4	NA
CASSYDPQLGEKLFF	TGTGCCAGCAGTTATGACCCCCAGTTGGGTGAAAAACTGTTTTTT	NA	TRBV28	TRBJ1-4	NA
CASSLFGSSYEQYF	TGTGCCAGCAGCTTATTTGGGAGCTCCTACGAGCAGTACTTC	NA	TRBV11-2	TRBJ2-7	NA
CASSLETWVQF	TGTGCCAGCAGTTTAGAGACTTGGGTCCAGTTT	NA	TRBV28	TRBJ1-6	NA
CASRRRVLVLGDTEAFF	TGCGCCAGCAGGAGGCGGGTCCTGGTCCTCGGGGACACTGAAGCTTTCTTT	NA	TRBV10-1	TRBJ1-1	NA
CASSPLTSGGYEQYF	TGTGCCAGCAGCCCCCTGACTAGCGGGGGTTACGAGCAGTACTTC	NA	TRBV7-2	TRBJ2-7	TRBD2
CASSEGTSNTGELFF	TGTGCCAGCAGTGAGGGCACCTCGAACACCGGGGAGCTGTTTTTT	NA	TRBV2	TRBJ2-2	NA
CASIHRDLSYNEQFF	TGTGCCAGCATTCACAGGGATTTGTCCTACAATGAGCAGTTCTTC	NA	TRBV6-6	TRBJ2-1	NA
CSVDGATNEKLFF	TGCAGCGTTGATGGTGCAACTAATGAAAAACTGTTTTTT	NA	TRBV29-1	TRBJ1-4	NA
CASHQGGRNSPLHF	TGTGCCAGCCATCAGGGGGGGCGGAATTCACCCCTCCACTTT	NA	TRBV6-5	TRBJ1-6	TRBD1
CASSLLTGLNTEAFF	TGTGCCAGCAGCTTACTGACAGGGTTGAACACTGAAGCTTTCTTT	NA	TRBV7-2	TRBJ1-1	TRBD1
CASSEWQGDYNEQFF	TGTGCCAGCAGTGAGTGGCAGGGGGATTACAATGAGCAGTTCTTC	once	TRBV6-4	TRBJ2-1	TRBD1
CASSPYPQETQYF	TGTGCCAGCAGTCCGTACCCTCAAGAGACCCAGTACTTC	NA	TRBV2	TRBJ2-5	NA
CASSSGGDSTDTQYF	TGTGCCAGCAGTTCGGGGGGAGACAGCACAGATACGCAGTATTTT	NA	TRBV6-5	TRBJ2-3	TRBD2
CASSIGGGVHNEQFF	TGTGCCAGCAGCATCGGTGGGGGCGTACACAATGAGCAGTTCTTC	few	TRBV11-2	TRBJ2-1	NA
CASSYSGGSYNSPLHF	TGTGCCAGCAGTTACTCTGGAGGGTCCTATAATTCACCCCTCCACTTT	NA	TRBV6-6	TRBJ1-6	NA
CASSPTSGAPGGEQFF	TGTGCCAGCAGCCCAACTAGCGGGGCCCCTGGCGGTGAGCAGTTCTTC	once	TRBV7-3	TRBJ2-1	TRBD2
CASSIQGARDTQYF	TGTGCCAGCAGCATACAGGGGGCTAGGGATACGCAGTATTTT	NA	TRBV7-2	TRBJ2-3	TRBD1
CASSTGTGGRDTQYF	TGTGCCAGCAGTACCGGGACAGGGGGTCGAGATACGCAGTATTTT	NA	TRBV5-6	TRBJ2-3	TRBD1
CASRIGGVTYEQYF	TGTGCCAGCAGAATCGGCGGGGTAACCTACGAGCAGTACTTC	few	TRBV6-1	TRBJ2-7	NA
CSATGTHGYTF	TGCAGTGCTACAGGGACCCATGGCTACACCTTC	NA	TRBV20-1	TRBJ1-2	NA
CASSLVGVAVKEQFF	TGTGCCAGCAGCTTGGTGGGGGTAGCGGTGAAAGAGCAGTTCTTC	NA	TRBV5-6	TRBJ2-1	NA
CASSVGYHEKLFF	TGTGCCAGCAGCGTAGGGTATCATGAAAAACTGTTTTTT	NA	TRBV9	TRBJ1-4	NA
CASSSSVGAGTYYNEQFF	TGCGCCAGCAGCTCCTCGGTCGGAGCCGGGACCTACTACAATGAGCAGTTCTTC	NA	TRBV5-1	TRBJ2-1	NA
CASSLDRSPGYEQYF	TGTGCCAGCAGCTTAGATCGGTCCCCCGGCTACGAGCAGTACTTC	NA	TRBV11-2	TRBJ2-7	NA
CASSLEDRDNSPLHF	TGTGCCAGCAGCTTAGAGGACAGGGATAATTCACCCCTCCACTTT	NA	TRBV7-9	TRBJ1-6	TRBD1
CATGTGKSNQPQHF	TGTGCCACCGGGACAGGCAAGAGCAATCAGCCCCAGCATTTT	NA	TRBV10-3	TRBJ1-5	TRBD1
CASSLGWDFGYEQYF	TGCGCCAGCAGCTTGGGGTGGGACTTCGGGTACGAGCAGTACTTC	NA	TRBV5-1	TRBJ2-7	NA
CASSLTHGGAVPQYF	TGTGCCAGCAGCTTAACCCACGGGGGGGCGGTCCCGCAGTATTTT	NA	TRBV7-3	TRBJ2-3	TRBD2
CASSEEQSQAEQYF	TGCGCCAGCAGTGAGGAACAGTCCCAAGCCGAGCAGTACTTC	NA	TRBV10-1	TRBJ2-7	NA
CASSKVLSQGPGYTF	TGTGCCAGCAGCAAGGTCCTCAGCCAAGGGCCGGGCTACACCTTC	NA	TRBV21-1	TRBJ1-2	NA
CASSLDPADGGYNSPLHF	TGTGCCAGCAGCTTAGATCCGGCCGATGGGGGGTATAATTCACCCCTCCACTTT	NA	TRBV11-2	TRBJ1-6	NA
CASSFGGAREKLFF	TGTGCCAGCAGCTTCGGGGGGGCGAGGGAAAAACTGTTTTTT	NA	TRBV5-4	TRBJ1-4	NA
CAWQQSQGAGNQPQHF	TGTGCCTGGCAACAATCGCAGGGGGCTGGCAATCAGCCCCAGCATTTT	few	TRBV30	TRBJ1-5	TRBD1
CASSLRRTGGGEQYF	TGTGCCAGCAGCTTAAGGAGGACAGGGGGTGGTGAGCAGTACTTC	NA	TRBV5-4	TRBJ2-7	TRBD1
CASSPRPPEEPEAFF	TGTGCCAGCAGCCCTAGGCCCCCGGAGGAGCCTGAAGCTTTCTTT	NA	TRBV11-2	TRBJ1-1	NA
CATSRDPRGEGSPLHF	TGTGCCACCAGCAGAGATCCGAGAGGGGAAGGTTCACCCCTCCACTTT	NA	TRBV15	TRBJ1-6	NA
CAADRRGGYDIQYF	TGTGCCGCAGACCGGCGGGGGGGGTACGACATTCAGTACTTC	NA	TRBV6-1	TRBJ2-4	TRBD2
CASSFSGGEAFF	TGCGCCAGCAGCTTCTCCGGGGGTGAAGCTTTCTTT	NA	TRBV5-1	TRBJ1-1	NA